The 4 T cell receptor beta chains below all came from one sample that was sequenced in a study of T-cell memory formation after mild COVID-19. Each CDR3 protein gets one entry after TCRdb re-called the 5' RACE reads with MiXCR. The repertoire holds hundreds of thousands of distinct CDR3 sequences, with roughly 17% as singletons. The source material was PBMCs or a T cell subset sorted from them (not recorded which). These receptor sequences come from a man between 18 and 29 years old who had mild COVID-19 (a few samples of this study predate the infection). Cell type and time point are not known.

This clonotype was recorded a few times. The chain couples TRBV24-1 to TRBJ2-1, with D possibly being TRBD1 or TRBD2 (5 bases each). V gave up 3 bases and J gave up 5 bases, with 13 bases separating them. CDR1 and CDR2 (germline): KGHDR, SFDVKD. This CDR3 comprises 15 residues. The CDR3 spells CATSDRAEGNNEQFF. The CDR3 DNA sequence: TGTGCCACCAGTGATCGTGCAGAGGGGAACAATGAGCAGTTCTTC.

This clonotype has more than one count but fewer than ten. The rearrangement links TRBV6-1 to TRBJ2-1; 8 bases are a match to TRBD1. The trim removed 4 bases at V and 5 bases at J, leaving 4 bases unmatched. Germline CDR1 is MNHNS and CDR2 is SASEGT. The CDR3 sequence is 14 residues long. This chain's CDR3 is CASSGGQGNNEQFF. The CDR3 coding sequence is TGTGCCAGCAGTGGAGGACAGGGCAACAATGAGCAGTTCTTC.

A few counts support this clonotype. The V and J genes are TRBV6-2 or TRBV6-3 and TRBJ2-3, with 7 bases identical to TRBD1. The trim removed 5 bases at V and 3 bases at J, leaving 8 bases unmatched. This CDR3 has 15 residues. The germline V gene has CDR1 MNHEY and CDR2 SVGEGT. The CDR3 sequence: CASSHRDSITDTQYF. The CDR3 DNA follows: TGTGCCAGCAGTCACCGGGACAGCATTACAGATACGCAGTATTTT.

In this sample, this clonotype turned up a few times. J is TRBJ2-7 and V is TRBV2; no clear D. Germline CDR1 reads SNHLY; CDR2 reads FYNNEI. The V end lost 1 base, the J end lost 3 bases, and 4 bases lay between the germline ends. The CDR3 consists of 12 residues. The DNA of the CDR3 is TGTGCCAGCAGTGAAGGGGACTACGAGCAGTACGTC. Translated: CASSEGDYEQYV.